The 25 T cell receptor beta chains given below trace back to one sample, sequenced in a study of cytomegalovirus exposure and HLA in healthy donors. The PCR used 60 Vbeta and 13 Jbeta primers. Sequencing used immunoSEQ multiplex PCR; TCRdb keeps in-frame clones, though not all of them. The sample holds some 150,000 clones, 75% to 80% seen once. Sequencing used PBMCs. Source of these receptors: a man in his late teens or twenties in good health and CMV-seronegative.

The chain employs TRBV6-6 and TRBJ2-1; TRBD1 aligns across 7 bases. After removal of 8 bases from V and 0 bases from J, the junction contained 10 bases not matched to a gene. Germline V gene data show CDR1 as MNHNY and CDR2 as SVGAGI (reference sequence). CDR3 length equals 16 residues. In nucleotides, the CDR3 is TGTGCCAGCCTTAAAGGGGGCGCGGGCTCCTACAATGAGCAGTTCTTC. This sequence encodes CASLKGGAGSYNEQFF.

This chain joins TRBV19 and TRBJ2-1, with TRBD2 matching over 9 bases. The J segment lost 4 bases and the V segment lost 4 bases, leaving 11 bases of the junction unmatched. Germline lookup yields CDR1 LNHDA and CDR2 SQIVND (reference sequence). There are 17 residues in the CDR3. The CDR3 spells CASSNPRLADHYNEQFF. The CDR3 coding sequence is TGTGCCAGTAGTAACCCCAGACTAGCGGACCATTACAATGAGCAGTTCTTC.

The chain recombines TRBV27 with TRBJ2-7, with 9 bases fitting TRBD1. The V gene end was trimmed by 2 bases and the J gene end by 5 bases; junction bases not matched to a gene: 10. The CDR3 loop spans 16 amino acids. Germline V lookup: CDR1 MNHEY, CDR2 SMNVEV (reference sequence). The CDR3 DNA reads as TGTGCCAGCAGTTTAGGGGCCGGGACAGGGCCCCACGAGCAGTACTTC. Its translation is CASSLGAGTGPHEQYF.

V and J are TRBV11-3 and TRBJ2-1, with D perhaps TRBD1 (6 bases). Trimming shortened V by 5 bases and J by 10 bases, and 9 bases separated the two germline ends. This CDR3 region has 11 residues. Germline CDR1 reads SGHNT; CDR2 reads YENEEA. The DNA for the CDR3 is TGTGCCAGCAGCGCGACAGGCGAGCAGTTCTTC. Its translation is CASSATGEQFF.

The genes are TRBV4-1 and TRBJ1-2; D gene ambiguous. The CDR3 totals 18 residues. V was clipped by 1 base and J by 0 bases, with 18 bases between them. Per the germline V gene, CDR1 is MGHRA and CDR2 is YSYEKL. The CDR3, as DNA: TGCGCCAGCAGCCAAGGTCCCGGAGGATCTGGGGCTAACTATGGCTACACCTTC. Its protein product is CASSQGPGGSGANYGYTF.

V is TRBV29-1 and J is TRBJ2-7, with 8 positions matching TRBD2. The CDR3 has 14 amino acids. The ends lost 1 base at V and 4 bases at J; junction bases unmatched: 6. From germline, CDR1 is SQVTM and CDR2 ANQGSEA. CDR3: CSVEGTSGLYEQYF. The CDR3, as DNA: TGCAGCGTTGAAGGAACTAGCGGACTATACGAGCAGTACTTC.

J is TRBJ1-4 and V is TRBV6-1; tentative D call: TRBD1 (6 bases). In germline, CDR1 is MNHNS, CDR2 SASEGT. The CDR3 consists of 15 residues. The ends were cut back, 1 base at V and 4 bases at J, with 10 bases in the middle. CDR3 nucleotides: TGTGCCAGCAGTGAAGAGTGGGGGCATAATGAAAAACTGTTTTTT. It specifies CASSEEWGHNEKLFF.

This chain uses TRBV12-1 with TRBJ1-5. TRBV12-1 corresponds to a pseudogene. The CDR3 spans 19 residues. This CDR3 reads CASSCGEGPRVFGNQPQHF. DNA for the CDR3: TGTGCCAGCAGCTGCGGGGAGGGCCCCCGTGTCTTCGGCAATCAGCCCCAGCATTTT.

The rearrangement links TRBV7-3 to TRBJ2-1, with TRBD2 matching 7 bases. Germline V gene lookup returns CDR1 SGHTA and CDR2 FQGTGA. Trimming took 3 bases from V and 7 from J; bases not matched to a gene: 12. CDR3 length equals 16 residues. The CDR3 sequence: CASSFRAGSFQNEQFF. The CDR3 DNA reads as TGTGCCAGCAGCTTCCGAGCGGGGTCCTTCCAGAATGAGCAGTTCTTC.

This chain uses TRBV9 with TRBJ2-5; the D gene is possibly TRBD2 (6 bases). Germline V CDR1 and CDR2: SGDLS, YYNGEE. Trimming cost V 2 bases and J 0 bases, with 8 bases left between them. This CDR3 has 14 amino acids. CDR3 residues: CASSVGGDQETQYF. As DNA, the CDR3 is TGTGCCAGCAGCGTTGGAGGGGACCAAGAGACCCAGTACTTC.

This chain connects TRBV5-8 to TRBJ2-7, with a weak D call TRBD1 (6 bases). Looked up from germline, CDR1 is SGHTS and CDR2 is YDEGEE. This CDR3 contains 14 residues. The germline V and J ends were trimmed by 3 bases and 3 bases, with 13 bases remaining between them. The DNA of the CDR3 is TGTGCCAGCAGCTGGATAGGGACATACTACGAGCAGTACTTC. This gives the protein CASSWIGTYYEQYF.

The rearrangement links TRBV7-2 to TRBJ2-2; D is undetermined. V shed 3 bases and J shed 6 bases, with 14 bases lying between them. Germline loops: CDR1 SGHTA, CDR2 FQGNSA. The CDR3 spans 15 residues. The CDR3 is CASSFTATTSGELFF. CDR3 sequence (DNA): TGTGCCAGCAGCTTCACCGCTACTACCTCCGGGGAGCTGTTTTTT. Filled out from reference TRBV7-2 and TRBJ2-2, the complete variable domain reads GAGVSQSPSNKVTEKGKDVELRCDPISGHTALYWYRQSLGQGLEFLIYFQGNSAPDKSGLPSDRFSAERTGGSVSTLTIQRTQQEDSAVYLCASSFTATTSGELFFGEGSRLTVL.

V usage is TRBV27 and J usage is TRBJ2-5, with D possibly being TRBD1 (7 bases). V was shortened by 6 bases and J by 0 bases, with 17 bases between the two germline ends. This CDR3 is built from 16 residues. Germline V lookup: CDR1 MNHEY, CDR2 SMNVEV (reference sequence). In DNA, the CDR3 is TGTGCCAGCAGCCGCGGGACAGCCCCTCACCAAGAGACCCAGTACTTC. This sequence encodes CASSRGTAPHQETQYF.

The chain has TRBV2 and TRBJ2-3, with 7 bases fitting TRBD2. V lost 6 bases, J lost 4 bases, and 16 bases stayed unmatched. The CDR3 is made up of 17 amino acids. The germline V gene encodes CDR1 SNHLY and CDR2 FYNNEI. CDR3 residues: CASRDLVAGVNADTQYF. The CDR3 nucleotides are TGTGCCAGCAGGGACCTGGTGGCGGGAGTTAACGCAGATACGCAGTATTTT.

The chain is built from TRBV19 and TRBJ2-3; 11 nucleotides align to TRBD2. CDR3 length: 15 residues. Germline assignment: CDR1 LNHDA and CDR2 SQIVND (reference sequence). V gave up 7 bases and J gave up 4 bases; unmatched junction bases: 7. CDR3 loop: CASTPTSGGADTQYF. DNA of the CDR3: TGTGCCAGTACCCCAACTAGCGGGGGAGCAGATACGCAGTATTTT.

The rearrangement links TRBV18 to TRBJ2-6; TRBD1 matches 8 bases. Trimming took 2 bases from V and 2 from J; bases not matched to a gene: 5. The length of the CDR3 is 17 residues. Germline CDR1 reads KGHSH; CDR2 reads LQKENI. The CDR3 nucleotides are TGTGCCAGCTCACCAAGAGAGGACAGGGCTGGGGCCAACGTCCTGACTTTC. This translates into CASSPREDRAGANVLTF.

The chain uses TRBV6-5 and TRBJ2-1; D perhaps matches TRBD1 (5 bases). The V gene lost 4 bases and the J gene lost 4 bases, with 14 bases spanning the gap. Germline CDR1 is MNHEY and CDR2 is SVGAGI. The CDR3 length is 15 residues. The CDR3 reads CASSFPGPGYNEQFF. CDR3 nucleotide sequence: TGTGCCAGCAGTTTCCCAGGGCCAGGGTACAATGAGCAGTTCTTC.

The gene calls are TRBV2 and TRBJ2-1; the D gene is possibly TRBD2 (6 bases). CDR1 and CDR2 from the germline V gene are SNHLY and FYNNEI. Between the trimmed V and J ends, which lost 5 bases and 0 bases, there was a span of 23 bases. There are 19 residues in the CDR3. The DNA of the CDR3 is TGTGCCAGCAGTTATGTGGCGGGGAAGGGACTCAGCTCCTACAATGAGCAGTTCTTC. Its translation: CASSYVAGKGLSSYNEQFF.

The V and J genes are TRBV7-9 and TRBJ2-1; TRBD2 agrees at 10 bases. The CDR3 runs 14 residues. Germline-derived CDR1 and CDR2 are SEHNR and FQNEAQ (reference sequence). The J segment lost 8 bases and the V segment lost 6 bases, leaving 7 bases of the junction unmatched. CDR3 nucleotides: TGTGCCAGCAGGCCTAGCGGGAGTGCGGATGAGCAGTTCTTC. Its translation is CASRPSGSADEQFF.

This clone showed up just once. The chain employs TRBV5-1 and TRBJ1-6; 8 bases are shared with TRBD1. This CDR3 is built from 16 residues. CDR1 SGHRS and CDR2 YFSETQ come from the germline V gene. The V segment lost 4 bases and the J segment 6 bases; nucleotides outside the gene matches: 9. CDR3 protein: CASSTIQGVGNSPLHF. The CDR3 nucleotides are TGCGCCAGCAGCACGATACAGGGGGTTGGTAATTCACCCCTCCACTTT.

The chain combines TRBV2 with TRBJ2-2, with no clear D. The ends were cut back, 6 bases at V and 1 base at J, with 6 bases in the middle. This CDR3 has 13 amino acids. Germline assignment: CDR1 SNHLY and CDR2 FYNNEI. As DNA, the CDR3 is TGTGCCAGCAGAGACATGAACACCGGGGAGCTGTTTTTT. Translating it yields CASRDMNTGELFF.

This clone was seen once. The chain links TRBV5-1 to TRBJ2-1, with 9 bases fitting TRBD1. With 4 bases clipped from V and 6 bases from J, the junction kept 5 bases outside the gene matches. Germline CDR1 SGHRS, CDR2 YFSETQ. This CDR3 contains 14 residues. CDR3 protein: CASSAGTGSNEQFF. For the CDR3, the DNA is TGCGCCAGCAGCGCCGGGACAGGGAGCAATGAGCAGTTCTTC.

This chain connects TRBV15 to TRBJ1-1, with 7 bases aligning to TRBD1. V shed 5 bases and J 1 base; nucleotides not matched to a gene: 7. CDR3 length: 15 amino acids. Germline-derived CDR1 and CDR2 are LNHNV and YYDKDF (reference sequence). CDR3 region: CATSPPGQPNTEAFF. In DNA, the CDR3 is TGTGCCACCAGCCCACCGGGACAGCCGAACACTGAAGCTTTCTTT. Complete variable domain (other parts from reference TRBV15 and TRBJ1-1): DAMVIQNPRYQVTQFGKPVTLSCSQTLNHNVMYWYQQKSSQAPKLLFHYYDKDFNNEADTPDNFQSRRPNTSFCFLDIRSPGLGDTAMYLCATSPPGQPNTEAFFGQGTRLTVV.

The CDR3 here is CASSYGRQGGGYTF. As DNA, the CDR3 is TGTGCCAGCAGTTACGGGCGACAGGGCGGAGGCTACACCTTC. This chain uses TRBV6-6 with TRBJ1-2, with 7 bases lining up with TRBD1. The germline V gene encodes CDR1 MNHNY and CDR2 SVGAGI (reference sequence). The trim removed 2 bases at V and 8 bases at J, leaving 8 bases unmatched. This CDR3 has 14 residues.

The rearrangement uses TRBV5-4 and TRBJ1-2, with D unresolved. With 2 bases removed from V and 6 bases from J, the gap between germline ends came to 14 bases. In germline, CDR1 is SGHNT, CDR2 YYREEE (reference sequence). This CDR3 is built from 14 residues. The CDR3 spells CASSFDLGRDGYTF. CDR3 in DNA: TGTGCCAGCAGCTTTGACCTGGGGAGAGATGGCTACACCTTC.